These 22 T cell receptor beta chains were sequenced from one sample in a study of blood T cell repertoires in COVID-19. The protocol was immunoSEQ multiplex PCR, while the TCRdb copy is restricted to in-frame clones and leaves out a portion. Counted here are roughly 85,000 clones, roughly 90% occurring once; the ten biggest clones make up 27%. What was sequenced was peripheral blood. These receptors originate from a man aged 50 to 59 with active or convalescent COVID-19.

This clone was seen a few times. The rearrangement uses TRBV6-5 and TRBJ1-4, with D possibly being TRBD1 (6 bases). Germline V gene sequence: CDR1 MNHEY, CDR2 SVGAGI. The V end lost 7 bases, the J end lost 7 bases, and 13 bases lay between the germline ends. The CDR3 is 13 amino acids. CDR3 coding DNA: TGTGCCAGCATCAGGGGCCAGGGTGAAAAACTGTTTTTT. Translated, it gives CASIRGQGEKLFF.

This clone was counted a single time. The chain combines TRBV6-2 or TRBV6-3 with TRBJ2-3; 7 bases fit TRBD2. The CDR3 consists of 17 residues. Germline CDR1 MNHEY, CDR2 SVGEGT. The junction had 20 bases not matched to a gene; V was cut back by 6 bases and J by 8 bases. The CDR3 is CASSPGFEAGPRGTQYF. The CDR3 coding sequence is TGTGCCAGCAGCCCTGGTTTTGAAGCGGGACCCCGTGGTACGCAGTATTTT.

The rearrangement uses TRBV6-5 and TRBJ2-7, with 8 bases identical to TRBD1. Germline loops: CDR1 MNHEY, CDR2 SVGAGI. This CDR3 comprises 15 residues. Trimming at V came to 6 bases and at J to 2 bases, leaving 9 bases not matched to a gene. In DNA form, the CDR3 reads TGTGCCAGCAGCCGTAATGGACAGGGACCCTACGAGCAGTACTTC. Residues: CASSRNGQGPYEQYF.

The CDR3 coding sequence is TGTGCCAGCGTTGACGGGGGAAAAGCTTTCTTT. Translating gives CASVDGGKAFF. The V call is TRBV11-2, the J call TRBJ1-1, with TRBD1 as a possible D gene (5 bases). The CDR3 is made up of 11 amino acids. V was clipped by 8 bases and J by 9 bases, with 13 bases between them. Germline assignment: CDR1 SGHAT and CDR2 FQNNGV.

The chain employs TRBV21-1 and TRBJ1-2; the listed D gene, TRBD1, was not tested against the DNA. TRBV21-1 is annotated as a pseudogene. This CDR3 is built from 16 residues. The CDR3 bases are TGTGCCAGCAGCGCGAAACTGACAGGTTTCTTCTATGGCTACACCTTC. It yields the protein CASSAKLTGFFYGYTF.

This clone was recorded once. The chain joins TRBV2 to TRBJ1-3; 7 bases align to TRBD1. CDR3 length: 14 amino acids. The V and J ends lost 6 bases and 3 bases, in that order; junction bases with no gene match: 5. In germline, CDR1 is SNHLY, CDR2 FYNNEI. CDR3 sequence reads: CASRPRTGGNTIYF. As DNA, the CDR3 is TGTGCCAGCAGGCCAAGGACAGGTGGAAACACCATATATTTT.

The chain uses TRBV29-1 and TRBJ2-3, with 7 bases aligning to TRBD2. The V and J ends lost 8 bases and 2 bases, in that order; junction bases with no gene match: 10. Germline loops: CDR1 SQVTM, CDR2 ANQGSEA. This CDR3 contains 14 residues. The CDR3 coding sequence is TGCAGCACTTACAAGGGAGGGGCCACAGATACGCAGTATTTT. Its protein is CSTYKGGATDTQYF.

The chain uses TRBV5-6 and TRBJ2-7, with 9 bases fitting TRBD1. The CDR3 totals 15 residues. Germline V CDR1 and CDR2: SGHDT, YYEEEE. V trimming: 3 bases; J trimming: 4 bases; junction bases outside the gene matches: 8. Written as DNA, the CDR3 is TGTGCCAGCAGCTCCGTCGGGACAGGGCTATACGAGCAGTACTTC. It codes for CASSSVGTGLYEQYF.

This clone has just a few counts. The chain joins TRBV5-4 to TRBJ2-5, with D perhaps TRBD2 (6 bases). Germline lookup yields CDR1 SGHNT and CDR2 YYREEE (reference sequence). V shed 4 bases and J shed 3 bases, with 13 bases lying between them. CDR3 length: 14 residues. The CDR3 nucleotides read TGTGCCAGCAGCCTGCGGGACGGAAAAGAGACCCAGTACTTC. Amino acids: CASSLRDGKETQYF.

The V call is TRBV10-3, the J call TRBJ2-2, with D perhaps matching TRBD2 (5 bases). Germline V gene lookup returns CDR1 ENHRY and CDR2 SYGVKD. V lost 4 bases to trimming and J lost 5 bases, with 8 bases between them. This CDR3 comprises 13 residues. The CDR3 DNA sequence: TGTGCCATCAGTGGAGGGCAAACCGGGGAGCTGTTTTTT. Translated, it gives CAISGGQTGELFF.

In DNA form, the CDR3 reads TGTGCCAGCAGCCAAGGCCTAGTCACAGATACGCAGTATTTT. This codes for CASSQGLVTDTQYF. J is TRBJ2-3 and V is TRBV3-1 (or the pseudogene TRBV3-2); D is uncertain. Germline-derived CDR1 and CDR2 are LGHDT and YNNKEL (reference sequence). The CDR3 covers 14 residues. Trimming took 1 base from V and 2 from J, leaving 7 bases between them.

Points on this clone: Compared with germline, one end of the junction differs, possibly owing to a read error. The chain recombines TRBV3-1 (or the pseudogene TRBV3-2) with TRBJ1-2; 9 positions match TRBD1. The length of the CDR3 is 12 residues. From germline, CDR1 is LGHDT and CDR2 YNNKEL (reference sequence). The CDR3 spells CASSQGQQGADF. CDR3 coding DNA: TGTGCCAGCAGCCAAGGACAACAGGGGGCGGACTTC.

The rearrangement uses TRBV24-1 and TRBJ1-2; 7 positions match TRBD1. Germline CDR1 KGHDR, CDR2 SFDVKD. The CDR3 contains 11 residues. Losses at the gene ends were 9 bases for V and 3 bases for J; bases not matched to a gene: 0. CDR3 region: CATGTDYGYTF. DNA for the CDR3: TGTGCCACCGGGACAGACTATGGCTACACCTTC.

This clone was seen once. The chain carries TRBV9 and TRBJ2-6; no clear D gene. The length of the CDR3 is 19 residues. Germline assignment: CDR1 SGDLS and CDR2 YYNGEE. V was shortened by 0 bases and J by 1 base, with 17 bases between the two germline ends. The CDR3 is CASSVAAKGMESGANVLTF. In DNA, the CDR3 is TGTGCCAGCAGCGTAGCGGCAAAAGGTATGGAGTCTGGGGCCAACGTCCTGACTTTC.

The rearrangement uses TRBV30 and TRBJ1-4; D is ambiguous. Germline-derived CDR1 and CDR2 are GTSNPN and SVGIG (reference sequence). Trimming pared 0 bases from V and 10 bases from J, leaving 12 bases between. CDR3 size: 13 residues. The CDR3 DNA reads TGTGCCTGGAGTGTATTGGCCACGGGAAAACTGTTTTTT. Amino acid sequence: CAWSVLATGKLFF.

This clone was recorded only once. The genes are TRBV9 and TRBJ2-2; 7 bases map to TRBD2. Germline CDR1 reads SGDLS; CDR2 reads YYNGEE. The CDR3 has 16 residues. With 0 bases clipped from V and 3 bases from J, the junction kept 5 bases outside the gene matches. DNA for the CDR3: TGTGCCAGCAGCGTAGAGGGCGGGGGACACACCGGGGAGCTGTTTTTT. Translated: CASSVEGGGHTGELFF. Full variable domain (remainder filled in from reference TRBV9 and TRBJ2-2): DSGVTQTPKHLITATGQRVTLRCSPRSGDLSVYWYQQSLDQGLQFLIQYYNGEERAKGNILERFSAQQFPDLHSELNLSSLELGDSALYFCASSVEGGGHTGELFFGEGSRLTVL.

This rearrangement joins TRBV12-5 to TRBJ1-1; 7 bases are shared with TRBD1. CDR3 length: 15 residues. After removal of 3 bases from V and 4 bases from J, the junction contained 8 bases not matched to a gene. Germline V gene sequence: CDR1 LGHNT, CDR2 FRNRAP. CDR3 amino acids: CASGFSGGGGTEAFF. The DNA of the CDR3 is TGTGCTAGTGGTTTTTCAGGGGGTGGTGGCACTGAAGCTTTCTTT.

A single count supports this clone. The chain recombines TRBV21-1 with TRBJ2-2; the table's D call, TRBD2, was not checked against the DNA. TRBV21-1 is a pseudogene locus. The CDR3 totals 17 residues. The CDR3 DNA reads TGTGCCAGCAGCTTAAAGGTGAGGAGCTATTACACCGGGGAGCTGTTTTTT. Protein sequence: CASSLKVRSYYTGELFF.

The chain couples TRBV7-6 to TRBJ2-2, with 9 positions matching TRBD1. The CDR3 spans 17 residues. V lost 3 bases and J lost 2; bases outside the gene matches: 7. Germline assignment: CDR1 SGHVS and CDR2 FNYEAQ. This CDR3 is CASSLRTGQGNTGELFF. CDR3 nucleotides: TGTGCCAGCAGCTTGAGAACGGGACAGGGTAACACCGGGGAGCTGTTTTTT.

The rearrangement uses TRBV6-5 and TRBJ2-7; a possible D gene is TRBD1 (6 bases). Germline assignment: CDR1 MNHEY and CDR2 SVGAGI. The V gene lost 5 bases and the J gene lost 2 bases, with 16 bases spanning the gap. The length of the CDR3 is 15 residues. The CDR3 coding sequence is TGTGCCAGCAGTAGGGGGAGCTGGACAACCTACGAGCAGTACTTC. It translates to CASSRGSWTTYEQYF.

CDR3: CASSPGNEQFF. CDR3 coding DNA: TGTGCCAGCAGCCCGGGCAATGAGCAGTTCTTC. The V and J genes are TRBV3-1 (or the pseudogene TRBV3-2) and TRBJ2-1; D remains unclear. The germline V and J ends were trimmed by 4 bases and 6 bases, with 4 bases remaining between them. There are 11 residues in the CDR3. CDR1 is LGHDT, CDR2 YNNKEL, per germline (reference sequence).

The chain joins TRBV2 to TRBJ1-3; TRBD1 matches at 9 bases. V was pared by 6 bases and J by 4 bases, with 4 bases of the junction left unmatched. CDR3 length: 14 residues. CDR1 is SNHLY and CDR2 is FYNNEI in the germline V gene. The CDR3 spells CASSGTGQGNTIYF. CDR3 nucleotide sequence: TGTGCCAGCAGCGGGACAGGGCAAGGAAACACCATATATTTT.